This note documents a single T cell receptor (beta chain) sequence. This record comes from a study of blood T cell repertoires in COVID-19. Germline V gene lookup returns CDR1 MNHEY and CDR2 SVGAGI. With 0 bases removed from V and 4 bases from J, the gap between germline ends came to 12 bases. This CDR3 has 16 residues. This table comes from immunoSEQ multiplex PCR, and its TCRdb copy is limited to in-frame clones, with some not included. The repertoire includes about 61,000 clones, 91% of them detected once, and around 9.4% sits in the top ten. Source material: peripheral blood. The V call is TRBV6-5, the J call TRBJ1-4; possibly TRBD1 for D (6 bases). The source is a human donor in a cohort sampled during active COVID-19. The CDR3 reads CASSYSVGQLNEKLFF. The DNA for the CDR3 is TGTGCCAGCAGTTACTCGGTGGGACAACTTAATGAAAAACTGTTTTTT.